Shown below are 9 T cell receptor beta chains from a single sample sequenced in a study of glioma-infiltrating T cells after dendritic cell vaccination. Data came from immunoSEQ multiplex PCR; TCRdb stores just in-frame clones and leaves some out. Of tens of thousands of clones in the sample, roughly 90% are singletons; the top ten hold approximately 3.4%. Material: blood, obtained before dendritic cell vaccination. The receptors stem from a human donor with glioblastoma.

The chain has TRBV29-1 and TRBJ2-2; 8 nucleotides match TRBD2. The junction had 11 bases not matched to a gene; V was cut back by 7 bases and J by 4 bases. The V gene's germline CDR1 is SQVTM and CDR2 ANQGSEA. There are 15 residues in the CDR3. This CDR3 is CSAQAGARGTGELFF. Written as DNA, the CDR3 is TGCAGCGCCCAAGCGGGGGCGCGGGGCACCGGGGAGCTGTTTTTT.

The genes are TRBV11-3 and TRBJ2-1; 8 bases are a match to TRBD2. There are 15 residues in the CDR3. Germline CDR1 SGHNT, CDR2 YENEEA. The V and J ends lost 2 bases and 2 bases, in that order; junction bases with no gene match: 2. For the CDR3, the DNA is TGTGCCAGCAGCTTAATTAGCGGGGCCTACAATGAGCAGTTCTTC. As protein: CASSLISGAYNEQFF.

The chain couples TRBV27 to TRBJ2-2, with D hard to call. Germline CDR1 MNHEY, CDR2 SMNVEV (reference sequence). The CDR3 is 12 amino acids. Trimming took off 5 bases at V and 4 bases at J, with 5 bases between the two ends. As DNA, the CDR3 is TGTGCCAGCAGTCTCTCCACCGGGGAGCTGTTTTTT. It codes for CASSLSTGELFF.

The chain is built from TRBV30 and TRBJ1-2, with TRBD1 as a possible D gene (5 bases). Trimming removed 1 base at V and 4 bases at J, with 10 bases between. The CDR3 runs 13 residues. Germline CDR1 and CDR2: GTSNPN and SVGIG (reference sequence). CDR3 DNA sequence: TGTGCCTGGAGTGGAGCGGGGGGCTATGGCTACACCTTC. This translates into CAWSGAGGYGYTF. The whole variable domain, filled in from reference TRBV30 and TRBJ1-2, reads SQTIHQWPATLVQPVGSPLSLECTVEGTSNPNLYWYRQAAGRGLQLLFYSVGIGQISSEVPQNLSASRPQDRQFILSSKKLLLSDSGFYLCAWSGAGGYGYTFGSGTRLTVV.

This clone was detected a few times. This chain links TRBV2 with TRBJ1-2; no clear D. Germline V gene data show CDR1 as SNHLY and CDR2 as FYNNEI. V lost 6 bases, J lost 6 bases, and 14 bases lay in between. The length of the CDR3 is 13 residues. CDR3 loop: CASRREYGDGYTF. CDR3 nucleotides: TGTGCCAGCAGGAGGGAATACGGTGATGGCTACACCTTC.

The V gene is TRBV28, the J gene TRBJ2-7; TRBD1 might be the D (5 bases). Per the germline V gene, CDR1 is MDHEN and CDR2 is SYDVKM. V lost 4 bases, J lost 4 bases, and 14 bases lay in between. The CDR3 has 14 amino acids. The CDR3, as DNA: TGTGCCAGCAGTTATGAAAGGGGCGTGTACGAGCAGTACTTC. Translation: CASSYERGVYEQYF.

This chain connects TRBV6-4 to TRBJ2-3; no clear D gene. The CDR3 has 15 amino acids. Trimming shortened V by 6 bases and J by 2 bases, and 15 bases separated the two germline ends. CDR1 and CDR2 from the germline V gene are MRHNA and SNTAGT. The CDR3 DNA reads TGTGCCAGCAGCGACACCCCGGGTCTCACAGATACGCAGTATTTT. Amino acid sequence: CASSDTPGLTDTQYF.

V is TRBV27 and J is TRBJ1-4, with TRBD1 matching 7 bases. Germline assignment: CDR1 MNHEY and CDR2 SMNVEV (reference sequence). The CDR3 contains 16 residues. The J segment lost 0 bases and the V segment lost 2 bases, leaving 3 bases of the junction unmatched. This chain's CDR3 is CASSLRQGATNEKLFF. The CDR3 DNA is TGTGCCAGCAGTTTAAGGCAGGGGGCAACTAATGAAAAACTGTTTTTT.

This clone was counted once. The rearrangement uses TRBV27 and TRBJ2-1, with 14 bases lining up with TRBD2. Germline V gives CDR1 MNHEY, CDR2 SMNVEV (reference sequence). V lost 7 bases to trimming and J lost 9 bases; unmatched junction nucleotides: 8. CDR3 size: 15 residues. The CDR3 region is CASTRLGLAGGEQFF. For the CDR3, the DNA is TGTGCCAGCACTAGACTCGGACTAGCGGGAGGTGAGCAGTTCTTC.